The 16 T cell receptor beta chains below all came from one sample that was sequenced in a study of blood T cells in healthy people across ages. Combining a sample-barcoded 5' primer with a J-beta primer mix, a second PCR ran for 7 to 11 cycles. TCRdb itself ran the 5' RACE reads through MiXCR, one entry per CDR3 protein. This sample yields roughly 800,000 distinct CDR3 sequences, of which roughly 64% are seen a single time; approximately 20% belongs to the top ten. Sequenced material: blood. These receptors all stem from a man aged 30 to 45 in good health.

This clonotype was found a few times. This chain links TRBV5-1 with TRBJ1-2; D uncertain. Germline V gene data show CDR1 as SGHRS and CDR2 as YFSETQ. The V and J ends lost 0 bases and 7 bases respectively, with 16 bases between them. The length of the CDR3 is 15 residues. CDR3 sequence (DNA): TGCGCCAGCAGCTTGGATACGGGATTAGGCTCTGGCTACACCTTC. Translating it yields CASSLDTGLGSGYTF.

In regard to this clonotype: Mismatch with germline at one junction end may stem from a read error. The CDR3 region has the DNA TGTGTCAGCAGTTCATCTAGCGGGAGCGGGGCCCACAGCTCCTACGAGCAGTACTTC. Protein: CVSSSSSGSGAHSSYEQYF. This sequence joins TRBV7-9 and TRBJ2-7; 10 positions match TRBD2. The CDR3 is made up of 19 amino acids. Looked up from germline, CDR1 is SEHNR and CDR2 is FQNEAQ (reference sequence).

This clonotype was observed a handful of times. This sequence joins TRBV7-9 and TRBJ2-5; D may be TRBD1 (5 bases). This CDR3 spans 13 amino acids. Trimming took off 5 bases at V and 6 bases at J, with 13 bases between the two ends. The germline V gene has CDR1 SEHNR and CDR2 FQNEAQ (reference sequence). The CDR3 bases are TGTGCCAGCAGCCCTCGCCAGGGAAAGACCCAGTACTTC. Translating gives CASSPRQGKTQYF.

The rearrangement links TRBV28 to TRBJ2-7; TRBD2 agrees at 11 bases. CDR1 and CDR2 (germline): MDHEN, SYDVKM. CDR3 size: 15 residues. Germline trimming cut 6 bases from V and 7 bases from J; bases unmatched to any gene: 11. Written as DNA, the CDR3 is TGTGCCAGCAGATCGGGACTAGCGGTCTACAATGAGCAGTACTTC. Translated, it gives CASRSGLAVYNEQYF.

The CDR3 sequence: CASSQGEDYEQYF. CDR3 sequence (DNA): TGTGCCAGCAGCCAGGGGGAGGACTACGAGCAGTACTTC. The chain joins TRBV11-1 to TRBJ2-5, with a possible D match to TRBD1 (7 bases). The J call is doubtful: the DNA matches TRBJ2-7 better. The CDR3 contains 13 residues. CDR1 is SGHAT, CDR2 FQDESV, per germline (reference sequence).

CDR3 sequence: CASSKAEGDSLNDSGYTF. In DNA form, the CDR3 reads TGTGCCAGCAGCAAAGCGGAGGGTGACAGTCTAAACGATTCTGGCTACACCTTC. The chain couples TRBV21-1 to TRBJ1-2; whether TRBD1, the table's D call, matches the DNA was not checked. TRBV21-1 is listed as a pseudogene. The CDR3 has 18 residues.

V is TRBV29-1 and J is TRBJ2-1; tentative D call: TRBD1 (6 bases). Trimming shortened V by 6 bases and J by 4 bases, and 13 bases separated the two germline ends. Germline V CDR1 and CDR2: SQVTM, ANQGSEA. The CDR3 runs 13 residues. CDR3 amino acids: CSVPDSPYNEQFF. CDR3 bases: TGCAGCGTCCCGGACAGTCCATACAATGAGCAGTTCTTC.

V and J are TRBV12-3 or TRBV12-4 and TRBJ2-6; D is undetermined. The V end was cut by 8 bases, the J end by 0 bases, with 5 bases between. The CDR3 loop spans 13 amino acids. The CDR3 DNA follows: TGTGCCAGCGCCGCCTCTGGGGCCAACGTCCTGACTTTC. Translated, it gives CASAASGANVLTF.

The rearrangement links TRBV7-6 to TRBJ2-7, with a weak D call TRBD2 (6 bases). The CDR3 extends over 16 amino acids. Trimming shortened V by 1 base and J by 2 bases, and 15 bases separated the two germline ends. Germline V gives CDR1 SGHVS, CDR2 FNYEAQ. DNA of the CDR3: TGTGCCAGCAGCTTAGATTCGGTTGGCGGGGCCTACGAGCAGTACTTC. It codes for CASSLDSVGGAYEQYF.

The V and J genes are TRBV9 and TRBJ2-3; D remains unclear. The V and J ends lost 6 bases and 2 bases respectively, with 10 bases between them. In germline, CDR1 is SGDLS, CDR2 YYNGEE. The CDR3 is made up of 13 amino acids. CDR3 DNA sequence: TGTGCCAGCATCCCGATTCTCACAGATACGCAGTATTTT. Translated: CASIPILTDTQYF.

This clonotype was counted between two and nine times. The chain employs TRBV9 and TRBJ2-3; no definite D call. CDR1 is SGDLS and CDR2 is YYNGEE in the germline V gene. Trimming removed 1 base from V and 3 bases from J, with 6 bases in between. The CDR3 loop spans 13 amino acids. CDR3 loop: CASSVRATDTQYF. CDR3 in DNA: TGTGCCAGCAGCGTAAGAGCTACAGATACGCAGTATTTT. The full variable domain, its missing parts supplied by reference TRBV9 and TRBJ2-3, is DSGVTQTPKHLITATGQRVTLRCSPRSGDLSVYWYQQSLDQGLQFLIQYYNGEERAKGNILERFSAQQFPDLHSELNLSSLELGDSALYFCASSVRATDTQYFGPGTRLTVL.

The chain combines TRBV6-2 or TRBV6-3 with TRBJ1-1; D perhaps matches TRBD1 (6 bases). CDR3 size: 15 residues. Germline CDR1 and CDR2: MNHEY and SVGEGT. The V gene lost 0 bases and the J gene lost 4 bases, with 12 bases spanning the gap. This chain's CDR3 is CASSYSTGRVTEAFF. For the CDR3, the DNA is TGTGCCAGCAGTTACTCTACAGGGAGAGTCACTGAAGCTTTCTTT.

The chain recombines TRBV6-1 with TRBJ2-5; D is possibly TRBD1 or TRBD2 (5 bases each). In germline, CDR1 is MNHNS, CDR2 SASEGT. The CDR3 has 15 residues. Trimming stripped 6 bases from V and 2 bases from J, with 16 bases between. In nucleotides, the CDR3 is TGTGCCAGCAGCCGGCCACCTTGGGGGCAAGAGACCCAGTACTTC. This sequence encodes CASSRPPWGQETQYF.

The CDR3 sequence: CASSWSRGPWYF. The CDR3 DNA reads TGTGCCAGCAGTTGGTCGCGGGGCCCATGGTACTTC. This chain connects TRBV6-5 to TRBJ2-5; weak D call: TRBD2 (6 bases). This CDR3 spans 12 amino acids. In germline, CDR1 is MNHEY, CDR2 SVGAGI. Trimming cost V 4 bases and J 13 bases, with 16 bases left between them.

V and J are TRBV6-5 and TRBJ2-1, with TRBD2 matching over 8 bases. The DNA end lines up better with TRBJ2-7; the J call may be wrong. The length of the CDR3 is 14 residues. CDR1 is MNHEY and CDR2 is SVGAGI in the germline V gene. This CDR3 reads CASSYTSGYNEQYF. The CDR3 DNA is TGTGCCAGCAGTTATACTAGCGGTTACAATGAGCAGTACTTC.

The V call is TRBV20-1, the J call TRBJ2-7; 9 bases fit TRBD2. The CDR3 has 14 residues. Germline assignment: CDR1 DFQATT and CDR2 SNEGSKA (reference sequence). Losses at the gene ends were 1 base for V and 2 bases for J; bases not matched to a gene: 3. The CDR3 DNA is TGCAGTGCTAGAGGTATAGCGGGAGCCTACGAGCAGTACTTC. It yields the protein CSARGIAGAYEQYF.